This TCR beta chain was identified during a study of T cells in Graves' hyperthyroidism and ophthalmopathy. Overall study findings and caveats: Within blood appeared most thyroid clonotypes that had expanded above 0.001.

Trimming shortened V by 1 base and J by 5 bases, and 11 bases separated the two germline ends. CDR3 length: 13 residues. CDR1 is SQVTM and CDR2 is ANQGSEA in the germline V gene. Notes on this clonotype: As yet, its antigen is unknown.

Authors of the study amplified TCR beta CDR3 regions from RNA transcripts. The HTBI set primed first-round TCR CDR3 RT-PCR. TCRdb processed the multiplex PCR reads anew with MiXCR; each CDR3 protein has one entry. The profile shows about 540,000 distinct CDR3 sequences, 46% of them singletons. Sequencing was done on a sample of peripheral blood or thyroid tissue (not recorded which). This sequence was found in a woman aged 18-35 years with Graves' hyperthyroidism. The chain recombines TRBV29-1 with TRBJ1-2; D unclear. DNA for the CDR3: TGCAGCGTTGAAGGGGTCTTCGGTTATGGCTACACCTTC. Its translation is CSVEGVFGYGYTF.